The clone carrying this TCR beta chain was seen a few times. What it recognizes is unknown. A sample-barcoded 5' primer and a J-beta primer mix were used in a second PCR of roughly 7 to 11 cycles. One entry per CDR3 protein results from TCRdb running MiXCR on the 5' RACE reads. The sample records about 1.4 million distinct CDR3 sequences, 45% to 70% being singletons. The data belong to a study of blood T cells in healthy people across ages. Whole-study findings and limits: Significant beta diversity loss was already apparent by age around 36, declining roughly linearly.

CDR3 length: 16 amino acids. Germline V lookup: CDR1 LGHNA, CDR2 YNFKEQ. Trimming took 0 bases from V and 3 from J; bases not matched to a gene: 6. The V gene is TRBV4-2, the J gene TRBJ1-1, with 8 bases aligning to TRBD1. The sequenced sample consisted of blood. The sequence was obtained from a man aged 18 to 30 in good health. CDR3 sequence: CASSQDYTTGDTEAFF. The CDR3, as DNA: TGTGCCAGCAGCCAAGATTACACGACAGGGGACACTGAAGCTTTCTTT.